This T cell receptor (beta chain) was recorded in a study of T cell responses to AZD1222 COVID-19 vaccine (dated by TCRdb to 2020 to 2022). A note on the overall study: A total of more than 230 trial participants underwent TCR sequencing, of whom about 200 had received two doses of AZD1222 and around 25 had received two doses of the MenACWY control vaccine. Trial participants were enrolled by age into 18-55, 56-69 and 70-plus year subgroups, with roughly 160, 29 and 62 TCR-sequenced participants respectively.

Summary of the overall study and its limitations: Conclusions about previously exposed vaccinees are limited because only six or seven AZD1222 recipients were SARS-CoV-2 seropositive at baseline. Participants were mostly white British, with more females than males. The authors suggested clonal diversity may have been underestimated. The whole spike protein was spanned by vaccine-associated CD4 TCRs, and dominant responses were seen in regions 160-218 and 743-854. After two AZD1222 doses, both the breadth and the depth of spike-specific TCRs were significantly higher than at day 0 and than in MenACWY recipients. Reportedly, almost half of the unique spike-specific TCRs recognized epitopes lying outside the regions that are mutated in the B.1.351 and B.1.1.7 variants. In the small 56-69-year group, the increase in depth fell short of significance, most likely because of low power. No day 14 peak-response samples were available, so repertoires were characterized only after the peak T cell response.

The CDR3 regions of human TCRbeta chains were subjected to immunosequencing. The authors' analysis ran thus. Repertoire TCRs were checked for matches against a reference library of SARS-CoV-2-specific TCRs that had been generated using the MIRA antigen-specificity platform. Breadth was defined as the fraction of unique TCRs that were SARS-CoV-2-associated. Depth was defined as the fraction of total T cells that were SARS-CoV-2-associated. Using the MIRA data, each spike-specific TCR was mapped to the spike region that the TCR reacts to and placed in a CD4 or CD8 class. Log10-transformed breadth and depth values were compared by one-way ANOVA with Sidak's multiple comparisons tests. Not all clones reach the TCRdb copy of this immuneACCESS table, which keeps in-frame sequences only. Checked studies attribute under half of the gap to unresolved V genes and leave the rest unexplained. The V and J calls and clone size were taken over from that table, and D and trimming were inferred from the DNA. In this sample the table shows roughly 120,000 clones, 85% of which occur a single time. 3.5% to 5.5% of the sample rests with the top ten.

The time point label of this sample denotes: about 28 days (+/-7) after the second vaccine dose. AZD1222 recipients with second doses at about 4 weeks or about 12 weeks were pooled, because spike-specific TCR depth and breadth did not differ between schedules. The vaccinee samples were drawn from two UK trials, COV001 and COV002, one of which was a single-blind randomized controlled phase 2/3 trial testing AZD1222 (ChAdOx1 nCoV-19) in healthy adults. For TCRbeta chain sequencing, PBMC samples from trial participants were taken at day 0 and at day 28 after the second dose. From cysteine to phenylalanine, the CDR3 is 12 amino acids long. The entry retains the CDR3 DNA only, 36 bases that are in frame from base 1. V drops 11 bases and J drops 0 bases, leaving 10 bases in between. With respect to this clone: Its antigen is currently not known. Per-nucleotide qualities are absent, and no much larger clonotype sits a single base away.

Source: peripheral blood, taken 28 days after the second AZD1222 dose. The clonotype was recovered from an adult who received the AZD1222 COVID-19 vaccine. The chain couples TRBV12-3 or TRBV12-4 to TRBJ1-2, with an unclear D gene assignment. The DNA sequence follows: TGTGCCCGGACGAAACCTAACTATGGCTACACCTTC. It codes for CARTKPNYGYTF.